The entry below gives a single T cell receptor beta chain sequence along with its context. No cognate antigen has been identified for it. One base away there is no much larger clone; base qualities are not given. For the CD8 naive samples, CD45RO-negative cells were positively selected for CCR7, yielding a CD45RA+CCR7+ population from which TemRA cells were excluded. The donors were healthy, HIV-negative adults with no recently reported acute infections or vaccinations. Every donor was a Caucasian adult residing in Nashville, Tennessee, USA. After blood collection by leukapheresis, PBMCs were isolated using Ficoll-Histopaque density gradient centrifugation and then cryopreserved in the vapor phase of liquid nitrogen. Analytical flow cytometry was used to check the purity and quantity of every magnetically sorted T cell population. Genomic DNA was isolated from every sorted fraction and measured by UV absorbance on a Nanodrop 2000c.

The data belong to a study of shared clonotypes between healthy human individuals (TCRdb year 2020). In the study overall: The cohort comprised two women and a few men aged 18 to 49 years. Blood TCR repertoires of four to six healthy adults were deeply sequenced to estimate repertoire size and the extent of clonotype sharing between individuals. For each donor, CD4 naive and CD4 memory were each given three plates, CD8 naive was given two plates, and CD8 memory was given one plate. Different laboratories and diverse techniques were used to prepare libraries and sequence TCR repertoires, to increase sequencing depth and limit assay-specific biases. Leukapheresis yielded between about 0.9 and 9 billion PBMCs per donor. Broad study findings and their caveats: Larger estimated clonotype richness was generally found for naive subsets than for memory subsets. Pairwise subsampling led to the expectation that sequencing depth would affect the degree of clonotype sharing among donors. Higher generation probabilities were observed for clonotypes shared by all four sorted-subset donors than for non-shared clonotypes. The small number of donors limited the genetic and exposure-history diversity represented. When a handful of donors were compared, the shared fraction of clonotypes was about 5.4% for naive CD4, around 4% for naive CD8, 2.3% for memory CD4, and roughly 0.4% for memory CD8. Sampling was restricted to blood, and TCR repertoires in tissue are likely to differ from TCR repertoires in blood. Rarefaction of sorted-subset datasets indicated incomplete sequencing despite the large sequencing depth.

TCR CDR3 regions were amplified from genomic DNA by multiplex PCR using the deep immunoSEQ assay. Extracted genomic DNA from each cell subset was distributed evenly across all wells of several immunoSEQ 96-well plates, and each plate was treated as a replicate. For sorted subsets, 150 to 200 ng genomic DNA, equal to some 30,000 T cell genomes, was loaded into each replicate PCR. Purified libraries were quantified with a Qubit 3.0 fluorometer, sized on a Bioanalyzer 2100, and re-quantified with the KAPA Library Quantification kit. A separate single-read 150-cycle Illumina NextSeq 550 flow cell was used to sequence each immunoSEQ 96-well plate. Turning to the authors' computational methods: Because only junctional sequences without quality scores were contained in the immunoSEQ output, filtering matching that applied to full-length reads could not be performed. To assign V/J genes and CDR3, sequences were annotated against IMGT germline references using PyIR, a Python wrapper for IgBLAST v1.9. Reads were filtered out if the reads had weak V/J assignments (E-value above 1e-6), no CDR3, stop codons, out-of-frame junctions, or ambiguous translated residues. V3J clonotypes were defined as sequences sharing the same inferred V gene, J gene, and CDR3 amino acid sequence. The percentage overlap between two repertoires was calculated by dividing the number of shared unique clonotypes by the size of the smaller repertoire. Richness of each repertoire was evaluated using RTK rarefaction, the Chao1 estimator, and Recon v2.1 estimates of unobserved clonotypes. For all TCRbeta clonotypes obtained by the gDNA method from a handful of donors, generation probabilities were computed with OLGA. TCRdb mirrors the immuneACCESS table, restricted to in-frame sequences. Some clones are absent from its copies; in checked studies, under half trace to an unresolved V gene, and the reason for the others is unknown. V and J calls plus clone size are reproduced from that table; the DNA served to infer D and trimming. Across this sample there are hundreds of thousands of clones, with roughly 92% seen only once. The ten largest clones take up around 24% of the sample.

This TCR was sampled from a man aged 25 to 45 in good health. Sample: naive CD8+ T cells sorted from blood. This specimen's cell subset or site label, per the study, means: CD45RA+CCR7+.

The DNA sequence reads TGTGCCAGCAGCCAAACCCTTTGGGGAGCGGGAGGGCCAGATACGCAGTATTTT. Its coded protein is CASSQTLWGAGGPDTQYF. The chain is assembled from TRBV14 and TRBJ2-3; TRBD2 aligns with 10 central bases. Per the germline V gene, SGHDN is the CDR1 and FVKESK is the CDR2. Counted from cysteine to phenylalanine, this CDR3 has 18 amino acids. The retained sequence is limited to the CDR3, 54 bases, with the frame set at the first base. The V end gives up 2 bases and the J end 4 bases, leaving 12 bases in the junction not matched to a gene.